Each of the 3 T cell receptor beta chains below was sequenced from the same sample in a study of T cells in localized non-small cell lung cancer. Profiling relied on immunoSEQ multiplex PCR, and the TCRdb table lists in-frame clones only, not all of them. The sample shows about 1,900 clones, around a third of them seen only once. Material: lung tumor tissue, obtained before any cancer treatment. Receptors were obtained from an older female donor with stage I squamous cell lung carcinoma.

This clone occurred a few times. This chain links TRBV6-8 with TRBJ2-1; D is possibly TRBD2 (6 bases). The germline V and J ends were trimmed by 5 bases and 10 bases, with 12 bases remaining between them. This CDR3 region has 12 residues. From germline, CDR1 is MNHGY and CDR2 SAAAGT. CDR3 coding DNA: TGTGCCAGCAGTATCCCGGGACTCGAGCAGTTCTTC. As protein: CASSIPGLEQFF.

The rearrangement uses TRBV29-1 and TRBJ1-2, with D uncertain. CDR3 length equals 13 residues. From germline, CDR1 is SQVTM and CDR2 ANQGSEA. Trimming shortened V by 1 base and J by 2 bases, and 8 bases separated the two germline ends. The CDR3 here is CSVEGSGNYGYTF. The DNA of the CDR3 is TGCAGCGTTGAAGGCTCCGGGAACTATGGCTACACCTTC.

This clone was recorded a few times. V is TRBV14 and J is TRBJ1-5; D unresolved. Germline V gene lookup returns CDR1 SGHDN and CDR2 FVKESK. V was pared by 6 bases and J by 4 bases, with 10 bases between. The CDR3 length is 13 residues. Here the CDR3 reads CASSRDGNQPQHF. The DNA for the CDR3 is TGTGCCAGCAGTCGCGACGGAAATCAGCCCCAGCATTTT.